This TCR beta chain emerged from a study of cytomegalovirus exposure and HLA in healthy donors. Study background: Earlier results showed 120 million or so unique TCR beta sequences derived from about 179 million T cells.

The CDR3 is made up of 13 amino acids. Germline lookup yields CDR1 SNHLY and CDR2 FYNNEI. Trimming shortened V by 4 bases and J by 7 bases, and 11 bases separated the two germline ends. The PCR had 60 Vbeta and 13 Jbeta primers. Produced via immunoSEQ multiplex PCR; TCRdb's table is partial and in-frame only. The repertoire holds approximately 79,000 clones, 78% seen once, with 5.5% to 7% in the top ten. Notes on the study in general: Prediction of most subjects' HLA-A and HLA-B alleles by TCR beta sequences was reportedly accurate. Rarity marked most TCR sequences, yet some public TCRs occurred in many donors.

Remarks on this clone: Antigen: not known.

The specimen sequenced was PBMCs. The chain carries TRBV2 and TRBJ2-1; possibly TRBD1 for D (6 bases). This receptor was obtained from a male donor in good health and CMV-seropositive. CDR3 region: CASSGGHFNEQFF. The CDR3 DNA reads TGTGCCAGCAGTGGGGGGCACTTTAATGAGCAGTTCTTC.